This T cell receptor beta chain is from a study of human T cells and chemical hapten exposure. TCRdb fed the RACE reads into MiXCR, producing one record per CDR3 protein. The table includes approximately 400,000 distinct CDR3 sequences, approximately 5.1% detected once. V lost 7 bases and J lost 4, with 14 bases in between. CDR1 is SQVTM and CDR2 is ANQGSEA in the germline V gene. The CDR3 loop spans 12 amino acids. The time point here: patch test 1, 2 weeks after DPC sensitization. The treatment is: therapeutic diphenylcyclopropenone sensitization with weekly scalp DPC. This clonotype was picked up many times.

V is TRBV29-1 and J is TRBJ2-7; D possibly uses TRBD1 or TRBD2 (6 bases each). This material consisted of whole blood, taken in connection with sensitization to the hapten diphenylcyclopropenone (DPC). The sequence derives from a woman in her forties or fifties with alopecia areata. Some clones in this sample may be carry-over from other donors' samples. The CDR3 nucleotides are TGCAGCGCCCAAAGGGGGGCTTACGAGCAGTACTTC. It specifies CSAQRGAYEQYF.